This T cell receptor (beta chain) comes out of a study of T cell responses to AZD1222 COVID-19 vaccine. Study-wide background: Analysis merged second doses at about 4 or about 12 weeks.

Study results and limitations: Regions 160-218 and 743-854 dominated among vaccine-associated CD4 TCRs spanning spike. Only six or seven AZD1222 recipients tested seropositive at baseline.

As for this clone: Its target is unknown. A junction end diverges from the germline sequence, so it may reflect a read error.

The CDR3 loop spans 15 amino acids. Method: immunoSEQ multiplex PCR; TCRdb's copy keeps in-frame clones and lacks some. This table holds roughly 180,000 clones, 70% to 90% found once. This receptor was obtained from an adult in good health. The chain uses TRBV23-1 and TRBJ2-2; 8 nucleotides align to TRBD1. TRBV23-1 is reported as an ORF; its role is uncertain. This specimen was peripheral blood, taken on day 0 of AZD1222 vaccination. The CDR3 loop is CASSLKQGGTGELFF. The CDR3 DNA reads as TGCGCCAGCAGTCTCAAACAGGGGGGAACCGGAGAGCTGTTTTTT.